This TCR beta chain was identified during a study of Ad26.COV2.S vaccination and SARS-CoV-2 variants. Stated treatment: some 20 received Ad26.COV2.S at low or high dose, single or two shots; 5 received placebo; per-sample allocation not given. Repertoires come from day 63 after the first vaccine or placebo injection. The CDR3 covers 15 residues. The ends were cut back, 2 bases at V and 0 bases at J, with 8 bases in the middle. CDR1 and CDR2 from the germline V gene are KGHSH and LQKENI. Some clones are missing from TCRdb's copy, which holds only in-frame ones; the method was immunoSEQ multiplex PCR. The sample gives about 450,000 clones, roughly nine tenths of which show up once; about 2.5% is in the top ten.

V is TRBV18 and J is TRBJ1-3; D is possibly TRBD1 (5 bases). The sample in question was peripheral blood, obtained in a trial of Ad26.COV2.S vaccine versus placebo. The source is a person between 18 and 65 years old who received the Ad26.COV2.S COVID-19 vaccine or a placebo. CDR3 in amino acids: CASSPRGISGNTIYF. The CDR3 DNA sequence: TGTGCCAGCTCACCAAGGGGTATCTCTGGAAACACCATATATTTT.